Listed here are 16 T cell receptor beta chains from one sample, sequenced in a study of blood T cell repertoires in COVID-19 (dated by TCRdb to about 2020). Libraries were built with the immunoSEQ multiplex PCR assay. Imported from immuneACCESS, the table was reduced by TCRdb to in-frame sequences with V and J called. These copies leave out some clones; in studies compared against another copy, an unresolved V gene accounts for under half, and the cause of the remainder is not known. This sample gives about 180,000 clones in total; approximately 87% of them show up just once. The ten largest clones add up to roughly 20% of the sample. Sequenced sample: peripheral blood. The receptors were sampled from a man in his sixties or seventies with active or convalescent COVID-19.

The V and J genes are TRBV11-2 and TRBJ2-5; 7 bases agree with TRBD2. Trimming took 0 bases from V and 5 from J; bases not matched to a gene: 6. Germline loops: CDR1 SGHAT, CDR2 FQNNGV. The CDR3 is made up of 15 amino acids. CDR3 sequence reads: CASSLDGLAAETQYF. CDR3 bases: TGTGCCAGCAGCTTAGATGGCCTAGCGGCGGAGACCCAGTACTTC.

The V gene is TRBV5-1, the J gene TRBJ2-7, with a weak D call TRBD2 (6 bases). Trimming removed 3 bases from V and 1 base from J, with 20 bases in between. The CDR3 sequence is 17 residues long. Per the germline V gene, CDR1 is SGHRS and CDR2 is YFSETQ. CDR3: CASSYLSGGRRSYEQYF. Here the CDR3 DNA reads TGCGCCAGCAGCTACTTGTCTGGGGGGAGGCGATCCTACGAGCAGTACTTC.

The chain employs TRBV12-5 and TRBJ1-5, with a tentative D call TRBD1 (5 bases). V was cut by 3 bases and J by 0 bases, with 18 bases left in between. Germline assignment: CDR1 LGHNT and CDR2 FRNRAP. This CDR3 region has 18 residues. The chain's CDR3 is CASGFRPFRDNSNQPQHF. Here the CDR3 DNA reads TGTGCTAGTGGTTTTAGACCCTTCAGGGATAATAGCAATCAGCCCCAGCATTTT.

V usage is TRBV7-2 and J usage is TRBJ2-5; a possible D gene is TRBD1 (5 bases). This CDR3 spans 12 amino acids. Germline V gives CDR1 SGHTA, CDR2 FQGNSA. V gave up 5 bases and J gave up 5 bases, with 9 bases separating them. The CDR3 DNA reads as TGTGCCAGCAGCCCCCAGGGCGAGACCCAGTACTTC. Translation: CASSPQGETQYF.

This clone was recorded only once. This CDR3 reads CASSLTGFDSPLHF. In nucleotides, the CDR3 is TGCGCCAGCAGCCTCACAGGGTTCGATTCACCCCTCCACTTT. This rearrangement joins TRBV5-1 to TRBJ1-6, with a tentative D call TRBD1 (6 bases). There are 14 residues in the CDR3. Germline CDR1 and CDR2: SGHRS and YFSETQ. Trimming pared 4 bases from V and 8 bases from J, leaving 13 bases between.

The CDR3 loop reads CASSPGTEGTGELFF. The CDR3 DNA follows: TGTGCCAGCAGCCCCGGGACAGAGGGGACCGGGGAGCTGTTTTTT. The rearrangement links TRBV28 to TRBJ2-2, with 7 bases matching TRBD1. This CDR3 is built from 15 residues. Germline CDR1 reads MDHEN; CDR2 reads SYDVKM. V lost 6 bases to trimming and J lost 5 bases; unmatched junction nucleotides: 9.

V and J are TRBV2 and TRBJ1-3; a possible D gene is TRBD1 (6 bases). CDR1 is SNHLY, CDR2 FYNNEI, per germline. The CDR3 is 15 amino acids. With 0 bases removed from V and 0 bases from J, the gap between germline ends came to 6 bases. The CDR3 region is CASSEAQGSGNTIYF. The DNA for the CDR3 is TGTGCCAGCAGTGAAGCACAGGGCTCTGGAAACACCATATATTTT.

The gene calls are TRBV28 and TRBJ1-2; D is undetermined. V gave up 1 base and J gave up 5 bases, with 11 bases separating them. Germline lookup yields CDR1 MDHEN and CDR2 SYDVKM. The CDR3 extends over 14 amino acids. CDR3 nucleotide sequence: TGTGCCAGCAGTTTATCTTTGGGCCGATATGGCTACACCTTC. Protein sequence: CASSLSLGRYGYTF.

V usage is TRBV19 and J usage is TRBJ2-1; possible D gene TRBD2, 6 bases. V gave up 10 bases and J gave up 13 bases, with 17 bases separating them. CDR3 length: 11 residues. The germline V gene has CDR1 LNHDA and CDR2 SQIVND (reference sequence). DNA of the CDR3: TGTGCCACCAATAGGGACTCGATACAGTTCTTC. Residues: CATNRDSIQFF.

The CDR3: CASRKDRGLEAFF. The CDR3 DNA follows: TGTGCCAGCAGGAAAGACAGGGGACTGGAAGCTTTCTTT. The chain carries TRBV12-3 or TRBV12-4 and TRBJ1-1; 8 bases line up with TRBD1. V shed 6 bases and J 8 bases; nucleotides not matched to a gene: 8. The CDR3 loop spans 13 amino acids.

The V call is TRBV27, the J call TRBJ1-2, with unresolved D. This CDR3 contains 14 residues. From germline, CDR1 is MNHEY and CDR2 SMNVEV (reference sequence). Trimming removed 0 bases from V and 1 base from J, with 6 bases in between. The CDR3 nucleotides are TGTGCCAGCAGTTTATCTCGGGATAACTATGGCTACACCTTC. Its protein product is CASSLSRDNYGYTF.

The chain uses TRBV20-1 and TRBJ1-1; 7 bases line up with TRBD1. Germline values: CDR1 DFQATT, CDR2 SNEGSKA (reference sequence). CDR3 size: 12 residues. V lost 3 bases and J lost 10; bases outside the gene matches: 8. The CDR3 region has the DNA TGCAGTGCTAGTAGGGGGCGTTCTGGAGCTTTCTTT. Protein sequence: CSASRGRSGAFF.

This sequence joins TRBV7-2 and TRBJ2-1; D may be TRBD2 (6 bases). The length of the CDR3 is 13 residues. Trimming took off 7 bases at V and 4 bases at J, with 11 bases between the two ends. Germline V gene data show CDR1 as SGHTA and CDR2 as FQGNSA. The CDR3 coding sequence is TGTGCCAGCAACGGGGGAAGTTACAATGAGCAGTTCTTC. Its protein product is CASNGGSYNEQFF.

This chain uses TRBV7-8 with TRBJ2-7; no clear D gene. CDR1 and CDR2 from the germline V gene are SGHVS and FQNEAQ. V was shortened by 3 bases and J by 3 bases, with 9 bases between the two germline ends. CDR3 length: 13 residues. CDR3 in amino acids: CASSLVRYYEQYF. CDR3 nucleotides: TGTGCCAGCAGCTTGGTCAGATACTACGAGCAGTACTTC.

The CDR3 DNA reads as TGCGCCAGCAGCCCCGAGGCCCCCGGGGAGCTGTTTTTT. Its translation: CASSPEAPGELFF. This chain links TRBV4-3 with TRBJ2-2; no definite D call. The ends were cut back, 4 bases at V and 6 bases at J, with 9 bases in the middle. Germline CDR1 is LGHNA and CDR2 is YSLEER. The CDR3 contains 13 residues.

This clone has just a few counts. The chain is built from TRBV7-2 and TRBJ2-2, with D perhaps TRBD2 (5 bases). Per germline, CDR1 SGHTA and CDR2 FQGNSA. V lost 4 bases, J lost 3 bases, and 9 bases lay in between. The CDR3 is 14 amino acids. CDR3 residues: CASSSGIYTGELFF. Written as DNA, the CDR3 is TGTGCCAGCAGCTCCGGGATCTACACCGGGGAGCTGTTTTTT.